The clone carrying this TCR beta chain was seen many times. Its antigen is not known. The data belong to a study of Graves' ophthalmopathy and Graves' hyperthyroidism. Turning to the study itself: Untreated patients at initial diagnosis provided peripheral blood. Study results and limitations: A majority of expanded thyroid clonotypes exceeding 0.001 frequency were likewise present in blood.

For repertoire sequencing, the TCR beta CDR3 regions were amplified from RNA transcripts. The workflow started with a first-round RT-PCR run with HTBI primers and then moved on to a second-round multiplex PCR. TCRdb re-derived calls from the multiplex PCR reads in MiXCR, one entry per CDR3 protein. The sample gives about 740,000 distinct CDR3 sequences, roughly 41% of which show up once; 44% is in the top ten. PBMCs originated in about 10 ml of fresh peripheral blood. V was trimmed by 1 base and J by 7 bases, leaving 13 bases between them. The CDR3 has 15 residues. Germline V gene data show CDR1 as SEHNR and CDR2 as FQNEAQ (reference sequence).

Sequencing was performed on peripheral blood. The chain uses TRBV7-9 and TRBJ1-4; D uncertain. The clonotype was recovered from an adult man with Graves' ophthalmopathy. The CDR3: CASSLVGAAGEKLFF. The CDR3 DNA reads as TGTGCCAGCAGCTTAGTAGGAGCGGCGGGTGAAAAACTGTTTTTT.